The 12 T cell receptor beta chains presented below share a single source sample, sequenced in a study of OX40 agonist ivuxolimab in advanced cancers. Profiling relied on immunoSEQ multiplex PCR, and the TCRdb table lists in-frame clones only, not all of them. This table holds 55,000 to 90,000 clones, around 88% found once. This material consisted of CD4+ or CD8+ T cells sorted from blood, taken in a trial of the OX40 agonist ivuxolimab. The receptors stem from an adult with an advanced solid tumor such as melanoma, head and neck, liver or kidney cancer.

The chain employs TRBV11-2 and TRBJ1-3; D not certain. This CDR3 contains 15 residues. Germline CDR1 and CDR2: SGHAT and FQNNGV. V lost 2 bases and J lost 2, with 10 bases in between. The CDR3 coding sequence is TGTGCCAGCAGCTTAATGAGGGTCCCTGGAAACACCATATATTTT. It specifies CASSLMRVPGNTIYF.

This clone was found once. This chain connects TRBV6-1 to TRBJ2-1; D perhaps matches TRBD2 (6 bases). This CDR3 comprises 13 residues. Trimming stripped 5 bases from V and 7 bases from J, with 12 bases between. The germline V gene has CDR1 MNHNS and CDR2 SASEGT. The CDR3 spells CASSSGPSNEQFF. The DNA of the CDR3 is TGTGCCAGCAGTAGCGGGCCGTCGAATGAGCAGTTCTTC.

V and J are TRBV5-1 and TRBJ2-2; D is perhaps TRBD2 (6 bases). Germline CDR1 and CDR2: SGHRS and YFSETQ. This CDR3 is built from 14 residues. Deletions cut 3 bases from V and 1 base from J, with 7 bases between. The CDR3 protein is CASSSGVNTGELFF. CDR3 DNA: TGCGCCAGCAGCTCGGGGGTGAACACCGGGGAGCTGTTTTTT.

V gene TRBV2 combines with J gene TRBJ1-1, with D unresolved. The CDR3 sequence is 15 residues long. V lost 5 bases and J lost 1, with 14 bases in between. Germline V gene sequence: CDR1 SNHLY, CDR2 FYNNEI. CDR3: CASSQRAPRNTEAFF. CDR3 nucleotides: TGTGCCAGCAGTCAAAGGGCCCCCAGGAACACTGAAGCTTTCTTT.

The rearrangement uses TRBV7-9 and TRBJ2-7; weak D call: TRBD1 (5 bases). CDR1 and CDR2 (germline): SEHNR, FQNEAQ (reference sequence). This CDR3 is built from 14 residues. V dropped 5 bases and J dropped 3 bases, with 14 bases sitting between them. CDR3 sequence reads: CASSLARASYEQYF. The DNA of the CDR3 is TGTGCCAGCAGCCTGGCCAGGGCTAGCTACGAGCAGTACTTC. Full variable domain (rest looked up from reference TRBV7-9 and TRBJ2-7): DTGVSQNPRHKITKRGQNVTFRCDPISEHNRLYWYRQTLGQGPEFLTYFQNEAQLEKSRLLSDRFSAERPKGSFSTLEIQRTEQGDSAMYLCASSLARASYEQYFGPGTRLTVT.

The rearrangement links TRBV6-5 to TRBJ2-5; D ambiguous. The V gene lost 10 bases and the J gene lost 1 base, with 13 bases spanning the gap. Germline V gene sequence: CDR1 MNHEY, CDR2 SVGAGI. This CDR3 contains 13 residues. The chain's CDR3 is CATRWVGQETQYF. The CDR3 coding sequence is TGTGCCACCAGGTGGGTCGGCCAAGAGACCCAGTACTTC.

V and J are TRBV29-1 and TRBJ2-2; tentatively, D is TRBD2 (6 bases). V was clipped by 0 bases and J by 7 bases, with 18 bases between them. The germline V gene has CDR1 SQVTM and CDR2 ANQGSEA. This CDR3 contains 16 residues. CDR3 amino acids: CSVEDGSGGVGGELFF. CDR3 in DNA: TGCAGCGTTGAAGATGGAAGCGGAGGGGTGGGCGGGGAGCTGTTTTTT.

Only one count was recorded for this clone. In DNA form, the CDR3 reads TGTGCCAGCAGATTTGGGTGGGGCAATCAGCCCCAGCATTTT. This sequence encodes CASRFGWGNQPQHF. The chain carries TRBV5-8 and TRBJ1-5; D is uncertain. Germline CDR1 and CDR2: SGHTS and YDEGEE. Trimming cost V 5 bases and J 2 bases, with 11 bases left between them. The CDR3 totals 14 residues.

CDR3 coding DNA: TGTGCCACCAGCAGAGGGAACTCAGGGGAGGAAGAGACCCAGTACTTC. Translating it yields CATSRGNSGEEETQYF. The rearrangement links TRBV15 to TRBJ2-5; possibly TRBD1 or TRBD2 for D (6 bases each). This CDR3 region has 16 residues. Germline V gene data show CDR1 as LNHNV and CDR2 as YYDKDF (reference sequence). V dropped 1 base and J dropped 3 bases, with 15 bases sitting between them.

The chain recombines TRBV10-3 with TRBJ1-1, with D possibly matching TRBD1 (5 bases). The CDR3 sequence is 16 residues long. V was shortened by 0 bases and J by 6 bases, with 17 bases between the two germline ends. The germline V gene has CDR1 ENHRY and CDR2 SYGVKD. The CDR3 sequence is CAISESVGAAGSEAFF. CDR3 bases: TGTGCCATCAGTGAGTCAGTTGGGGCGGCAGGGTCTGAAGCTTTCTTT.

The chain is built from TRBV6-5 and TRBJ2-1; 10 bases agree with TRBD2. Per the germline V gene, CDR1 is MNHEY and CDR2 is SVGAGI. CDR3 length: 15 residues. Trimming took 2 bases from V and 4 from J; bases not matched to a gene: 2. The CDR3 DNA reads TGTGCCAGCAGTTACGCACTAGCGGGATACAATGAGCAGTTCTTC. Translation gives CASSYALAGYNEQFF.

V usage is TRBV29-1 and J usage is TRBJ1-1; the match to TRBD1 covers 8 bases. The CDR3 is 14 amino acids. Germline assignment: CDR1 SQVTM and CDR2 ANQGSEA. V was pared by 5 bases and J by 7 bases, with 12 bases of the junction left unmatched. CDR3 amino acids: CSVLSGGNRVEAFF. The CDR3 DNA reads TGCAGCGTTTTATCAGGGGGCAATCGCGTTGAAGCTTTCTTT. Using reference TRBV29-1 and TRBJ1-1 for the parts outside the CDR3, the full variable domain is SAVISQKPSRDICQRGTSLTIQCQVDSQVTMMFWYRQQPGQSLTLIATANQGSEATYESGFVIDKFPISRPNLTFSTLTVSNMSPEDSSIYLCSVLSGGNRVEAFFGQGTRLTVV.